This record covers a single T cell receptor beta chain. Its antigen is still unknown. Donors underwent one heparinised blood draw, around 120 mL on average. Expressed TCRB transcripts were sequenced because the entire RNA isolate underwent reverse transcription. Sequencing used immunoSEQ multiplex PCR; TCRdb keeps in-frame clones, though not all of them. The sample includes hundreds of thousands of clones, 13% of them seen just once. This sample was taken from a study of beta chain features in type 1 diabetes. Study observations and caveats: Moderately but significantly shorter TCRB CDR3s were found in Type 1 diabetes patients in all four CD4+ subsets.

The CDR3 runs 15 residues. In germline, CDR1 is MNHEY, CDR2 SVGAGI. V lost 0 bases and J 1 base, leaving 9 bases between the germline ends. The TCR comes from a man in his late teens or twenties with type 1 diabetes. The sample was naive CD4+ T cells from blood. J is TRBJ2-5 and V is TRBV6-5; no reliable D call. CDR3 residues: CASSYSFQFQETQYF. The CDR3, as DNA: TGTGCCAGCAGTTACTCGTTTCAGTTCCAAGAGACCCAGTACTTC.